This TCR beta chain originates from a study of blood T cell repertoires in COVID-19. Study-level information: Acute-phase and convalescent COVID-19 samples originated in the United States, Italy and Spain. From T cells, B-cell-depleted T cells, or PBMCs came the material, which was cDNA or gDNA.

CDR1 is SGHDT and CDR2 is YYEEEE in the germline V gene. This CDR3 has 14 residues. The ends lost 6 bases at V and 8 bases at J; junction bases unmatched: 9. As processed by the authors: Estimation of nucleated cell counts was performed using reference gene primer amplification. Generated by immunoSEQ multiplex PCR, the TCRdb table keeps only in-frame clones and is missing some. That table gives V, J and clone size, and the DNA gave D and trimming. The sample records fewer than 75,000 clones, 80% to 90% being singletons. Sample: peripheral blood. V and J are TRBV5-6 and TRBJ1-2; the match to TRBD1 covers 11 bases. This TCR was sampled from a man in his fifties with active COVID-19. CDR3 residues: CASIGQGARGGYTF. The CDR3 nucleotides are TGTGCCAGCATTGGACAGGGGGCGCGAGGAGGCTACACCTTC.